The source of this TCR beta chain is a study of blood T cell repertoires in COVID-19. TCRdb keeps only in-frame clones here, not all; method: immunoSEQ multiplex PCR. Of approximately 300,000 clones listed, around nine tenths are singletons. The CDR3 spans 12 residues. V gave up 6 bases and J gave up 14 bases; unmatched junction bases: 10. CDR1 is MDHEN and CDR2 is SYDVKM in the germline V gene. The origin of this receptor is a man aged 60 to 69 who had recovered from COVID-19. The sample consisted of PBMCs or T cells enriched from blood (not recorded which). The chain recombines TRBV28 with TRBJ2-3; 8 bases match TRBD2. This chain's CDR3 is CASRPGYGGGYF. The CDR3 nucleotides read TGTGCCAGCAGGCCGGGTTACGGGGGGGGGTATTTT. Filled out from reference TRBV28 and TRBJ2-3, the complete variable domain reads DVKVTQSSRYLVKRTGEKVFLECVQDMDHENMFWYRQDPGLGLRLIYFSYDVKMKEKGDIPEGYSVSREKKERFSLILESASTNQTSMYLCASRPGYGGGYFGPGTRLTVL.